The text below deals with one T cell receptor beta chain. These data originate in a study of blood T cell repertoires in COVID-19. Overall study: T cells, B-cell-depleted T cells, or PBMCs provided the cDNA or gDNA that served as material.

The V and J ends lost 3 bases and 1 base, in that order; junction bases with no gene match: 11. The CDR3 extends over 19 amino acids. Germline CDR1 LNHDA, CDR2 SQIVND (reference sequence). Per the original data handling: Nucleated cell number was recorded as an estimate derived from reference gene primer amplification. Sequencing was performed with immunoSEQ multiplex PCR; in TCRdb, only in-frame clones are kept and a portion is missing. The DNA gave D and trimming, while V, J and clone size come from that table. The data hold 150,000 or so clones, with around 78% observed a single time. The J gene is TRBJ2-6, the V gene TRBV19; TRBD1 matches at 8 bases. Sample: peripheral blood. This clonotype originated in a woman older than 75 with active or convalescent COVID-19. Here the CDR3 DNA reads TGTGCCAGTAGTATCCTCTCCAGGGGGCCAGGGTCTGGGGCCAACGTCCTGACTTTC. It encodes CASSILSRGPGSGANVLTF.